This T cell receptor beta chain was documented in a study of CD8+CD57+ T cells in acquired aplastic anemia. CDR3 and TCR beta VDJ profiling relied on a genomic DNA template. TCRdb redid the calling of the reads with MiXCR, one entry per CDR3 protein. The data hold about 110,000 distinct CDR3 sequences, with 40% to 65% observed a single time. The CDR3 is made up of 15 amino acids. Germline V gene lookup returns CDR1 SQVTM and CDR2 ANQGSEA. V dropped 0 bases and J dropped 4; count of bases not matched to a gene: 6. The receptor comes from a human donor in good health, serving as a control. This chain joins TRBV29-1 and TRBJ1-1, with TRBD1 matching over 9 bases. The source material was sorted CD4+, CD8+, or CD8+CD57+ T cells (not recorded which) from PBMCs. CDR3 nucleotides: TGCAGCGTTGAAGATCTCGACAGGGGGAGCACTGAAGCTTTCTTT. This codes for CSVEDLDRGSTEAFF.